This T cell receptor beta chain was identified in a study of cytomegalovirus exposure and HLA in healthy donors. Primers included in the PCR were 60 Vbeta and 13 Jbeta primers. Clones were sequenced by immunoSEQ multiplex PCR, and TCRdb holds only the in-frame ones, with some missing. The sample records 70,000 to 95,000 clones, approximately 80% being singletons. Germline CDR1 reads LNHDA; CDR2 reads SQIVND (reference sequence). The V segment lost 10 bases and the J segment 3 bases; nucleotides outside the gene matches: 6. The CDR3 is 15 residues long. This receptor was taken from a man aged 18 to 29 in good health and CMV-seronegative. The sample taken for sequencing was PBMCs. V gene TRBV19 combines with J gene TRBJ2-2; 12 nucleotides agree with TRBD1. The CDR3 here is CANRDRGLYTGELFF. DNA for the CDR3: TGTGCCAACCGGGACAGGGGGCTATACACCGGGGAGCTGTTTTTT.